Listed below are T cell receptor beta chains from one sample, sequenced in a study of T cells in Graves' hyperthyroidism and ophthalmopathy. TCRdb reanalysed the multiplex PCR reads using MiXCR and keeps one entry per CDR3 protein. The sample has fewer than 700,000 distinct CDR3 sequences, 15% to 20% seen once; the top ten hold 17%. Sequenced material: blood. Every receptor here comes from a woman aged 18-35 years with Graves' ophthalmopathy. Each CDR3 is given with its conserved first and last residue. D genes are given only for firm matches. Clone size is stated in some rows and not others, as once, few, many or a class when expanded.

D gene | clone size | J gene | V gene | CDR3 protein | CDR3 DNA
TRBD1 | many | TRBJ2-7 | TRBV28 | CASSPPGQGLRLYF | TGTGCCAGCAGTCCCCCGGGACAGGGGCTGAGGCTGTACTTC
. | . | TRBJ2-7 | TRBV5-1 | CASSLEPADRGEQYF | TGCGCCAGCAGCTTGGAGCCGGCGGACAGAGGCGAGCAGTACTTC
. | many | TRBJ1-1 | TRBV28 | CASSTTQKRAFF | TGTGCCAGCAGTACTACGCAAAAGCGGGCTTTCTTT
TRBD2 | many | TRBJ2-5 | TRBV27 | CATRPWTSGGQETQYF | TGTGCCACCAGACCCTGGACTAGCGGGGGTCAAGAGACCCAGTACTTC
. | many | TRBJ2-1 | TRBV5-1 | CASNAGRYNEQFF | TGCGCCAGCAACGCTGGCAGGTACAATGAGCAGTTCTTC
TRBD1 | few | TRBJ2-5 | TRBV6-1 | CATSRQGAETQYF | TGTGCCACTTCCCGCCAGGGGGCCGAGACCCAGTACTTC
TRBD1 | . | TRBJ2-4 | TRBV6-5 | CASSYPGDGTGDQDIQYF | TGTGCCAGCAGTTACCCGGGTGATGGGACAGGGGATCAAGACATTCAGTACTTC
TRBD2 | many | TRBJ2-1 | TRBV11-2 | CASSPSPLAGTDNEQFF | TGTGCCAGCAGCCCAAGCCCCCTAGCGGGAACGGACAATGAGCAGTTCTTC
. | . | TRBJ1-6 | TRBV5-8 | CASSLEGQNSPLHF | TGTGCCAGCAGCTTGGAAGGACAGAATTCACCCCTCCACTTT
. | many | TRBJ2-7 | TRBV2 | CASSGSYEQYF | TGTGCCAGCAGTGGCTCCTACGAGCAGTACTTC
. | . | TRBJ2-4 | TRBV24-1 | CATSDGGGGILAKNIQYF | TGTGCCACCAGTGATGGAGGCGGCGGTATACTAGCCAAAAACATTCAGTACTTC
. | once | TRBJ1-1 | TRBV20-1 | CSAVSGTEAFF | TGCAGTGCCGTATCCGGCACTGAAGCTTTCTTT
TRBD1 | many | TRBJ1-2 | TRBV2 | CASRPGTGYGYTF | TGTGCCAGCAGACCCGGGACAGGCTATGGCTACACCTTC
TRBD1 | many | TRBJ2-1 | TRBV27 | CASSLVRGHEQFF | TGTGCCAGCAGTTTAGTCAGGGGGCATGAGCAGTTCTTC
TRBD1 | few | TRBJ2-1 | TRBV19 | CASSSWDRYNEQFF | TGTGCCAGTAGTTCCTGGGACAGATACAATGAGCAGTTCTTC
. | few | TRBJ1-1 | TRBV12-3/TRBV12-4 | CASSVGHGLKGEDTEAFF | TGTGCCAGCAGTGTCGGACATGGACTTAAGGGAGAGGACACTGAAGCTTTCTTT
. | many | TRBJ1-3 | TRBV28 | CASSLWISGNSGNTIYF | TGTGCCAGCAGTTTATGGATCTCGGGAAACTCTGGAAACACCATATATTTT
TRBD1 | many | TRBJ2-1 | TRBV28 | CASGLRDRGYNEQFF | TGTGCCAGCGGGCTCCGGGACAGGGGCTACAATGAGCAGTTCTTC
. | many | TRBJ2-3 | TRBV3-1 | CASSQDGGFTDTQYF | TGTGCCAGCAGCCAAGACGGCGGGTTCACAGATACGCAGTATTTT
. | few | TRBJ1-5 | TRBV2 | CASKEWNQPQHF | TGTGCCAGCAAGGAATGGAATCAGCCCCAGCATTTT
TRBD1 | few | TRBJ1-5 | TRBV6-2/TRBV6-3 | CASSPRGSQPQHF | TGTGCCAGCAGTCCCAGGGGGTCACAGCCCCAGCATTTT
. | few | TRBJ2-3 | TRBV7-9 | CASSLAPTLADTQYF | TGTGCCAGCAGCTTAGCTCCGACCTTGGCTGATACGCAGTATTTT
TRBD1 | many | TRBJ2-4 | TRBV7-3 | CASSLGQGNIQYF | TGTGCCAGCAGCTTGGGACAGGGAAACATTCAGTACTTC
TRBD1 | many | TRBJ1-5 | TRBV28 | CASRPQGYSNQPQHF | TGTGCCAGCAGACCACAGGGGTATAGCAATCAGCCCCAGCATTTT
. | many | TRBJ1-5 | TRBV27 | CASRKTQETDQPQHF | TGTGCCAGCAGGAAAACACAGGAAACCGATCAGCCCCAGCATTTT
TRBD2 | few | TRBJ2-1 | TRBV5-1 | CASSLTSGRVSSYNEQFF | TGCGCCAGCAGCTTGACTAGCGGGAGGGTAAGCTCCTACAATGAGCAGTTCTTC
TRBD1 | many | TRBJ1-5 | TRBV2 | CASKLYRDRGFHSNQPQHF | TGTGCCAGCAAGCTTTACCGGGACAGGGGATTTCATAGCAATCAGCCCCAGCATTTT
TRBD1 | many | TRBJ2-1 | TRBV11-2 | CASTSKQGAPNEQFF | TGTGCCAGCACCTCAAAACAGGGGGCCCCCAATGAGCAGTTCTTC
TRBD1 | many | TRBJ1-2 | TRBV28 | CASSLTGDWYGYTF | TGTGCCAGCAGTTTGACAGGGGATTGGTATGGCTACACCTTC
. | few | TRBJ2-6 | TRBV3-1 | CASSQGGSGANVLTF | TGTGCCAGCAGCCAAGGGGGCTCTGGGGCCAACGTCCTGACTTTC
. | few | TRBJ1-1 | TRBV4-2 | CASSHPGQNTEAFF | TGTGCCAGCAGCCATCCGGGACAGAACACTGAAGCTTTCTTT
. | few | TRBJ1-5 | TRBV19 | CASSIDAASNQPQHF | TGTGCCAGTAGTATAGACGCAGCTAGCAATCAGCCCCAGCATTTT
. | many | TRBJ2-1 | TRBV12-3/TRBV12-4 | CASSLGKSAEQFF | TGTGCCAGCAGTTTGGGGAAAAGTGCTGAGCAGTTCTTC
TRBD1 | many | TRBJ2-7 | TRBV28 | CASSAGTGGFFYEQYF | TGTGCCAGCAGTGCGGGGACAGGGGGCTTCTTCTACGAGCAGTACTTC
TRBD1 | . | TRBJ2-7 | TRBV30 | CAWSGTGDYEQYF | TGTGCCTGGAGTGGGACAGGGGACTACGAGCAGTACTTC
. | few | TRBJ1-4 | TRBV2 | CASRKGANEKLFF | TGTGCCAGCAGGAAGGGAGCTAATGAAAAACTGTTTTTT
. | many | TRBJ2-1 | TRBV7-3 | CASSPNRGGSYNEQFF | TGTGCCAGCAGCCCCAATCGAGGGGGGTCCTACAATGAGCAGTTCTTC